This T cell receptor (beta chain) was identified during a study of T cells in Graves' hyperthyroidism and ophthalmopathy. This clonotype was picked up many times. RNA transcripts were the template for amplifying TCR beta CDR3 regions. Initially, a first-round RT-PCR of the TCR CDR3 employed the HTBI primer set. TCRdb analysed the multiplex PCR reads with MiXCR anew, one entry per CDR3 protein. The repertoire holds roughly 290,000 distinct CDR3 sequences, about 13% seen once, with under 8% in the top ten. The CDR3 is 14 amino acids. The V and J ends lost 3 bases and 1 base respectively, with 9 bases between them. Germline CDR1 SNHLY, CDR2 FYNNEI. Diagnosis of hyperthyroidism was new in patients aged 18 to 65, and its duration was under 2 months.

The origin of this receptor is a woman in her 40s with Graves' hyperthyroidism. The J gene is TRBJ1-1, the V gene TRBV2; the D gene is possibly TRBD1 (5 bases). The sequencing input was blood. The CDR3 spells CASSEVGENTEAFF. CDR3 nucleotide sequence: TGTGCCAGCAGTGAGGTAGGGGAGAACACTGAAGCTTTCTTT.